This paragraph reports one TCR beta chain. These data originate in a study of T cell responses to AZD1222 COVID-19 vaccine. The table came from immunoSEQ multiplex PCR; TCRdb's copy has only in-frame clones and leaves some out. This sample yields about 130,000 clones, of which 85% to 95% are seen a single time; 6.5% to 8.5% belongs to the top ten. The study pooled second doses at about 4 or about 12 weeks. This CDR3 spans 13 amino acids. Trimming left V 1 base short and J 7 bases short, with 10 bases between. This TCR was sampled from an adult who received the AZD1222 COVID-19 vaccine. The genes are TRBV12-3 or TRBV12-4 and TRBJ1-1; no clear D gene. The sample in question was peripheral blood, obtained 28 days after the second AZD1222 dose. The CDR3 reads CASSLGLIGEAFF. The DNA of the CDR3 is TGTGCCAGCAGTTTAGGGTTAATTGGTGAAGCTTTCTTT.